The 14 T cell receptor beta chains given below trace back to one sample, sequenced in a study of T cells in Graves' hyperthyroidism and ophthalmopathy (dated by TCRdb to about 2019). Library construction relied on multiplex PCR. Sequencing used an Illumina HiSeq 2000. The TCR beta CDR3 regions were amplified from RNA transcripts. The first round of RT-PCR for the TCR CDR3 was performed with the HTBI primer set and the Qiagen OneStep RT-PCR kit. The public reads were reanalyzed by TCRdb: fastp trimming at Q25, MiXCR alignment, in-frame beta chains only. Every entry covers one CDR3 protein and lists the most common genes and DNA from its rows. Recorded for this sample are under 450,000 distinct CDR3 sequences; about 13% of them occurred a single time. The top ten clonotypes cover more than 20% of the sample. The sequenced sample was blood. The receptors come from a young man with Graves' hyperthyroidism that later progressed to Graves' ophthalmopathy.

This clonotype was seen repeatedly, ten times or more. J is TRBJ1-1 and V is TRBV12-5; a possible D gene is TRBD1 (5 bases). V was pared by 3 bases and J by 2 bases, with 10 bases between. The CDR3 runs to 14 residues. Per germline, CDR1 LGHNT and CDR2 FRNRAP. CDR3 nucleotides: TGTGCTAGTGGTTTCGCTGGGGGTAACACTGAAGCTTTCTTT. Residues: CASGFAGGNTEAFF.

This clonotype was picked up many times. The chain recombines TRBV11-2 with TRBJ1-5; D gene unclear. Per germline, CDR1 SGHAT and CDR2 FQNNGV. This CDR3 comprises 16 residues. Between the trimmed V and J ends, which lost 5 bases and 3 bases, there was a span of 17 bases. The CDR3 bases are TGTGCCAGCAGCGCCACCACATGTCGTCTCAATCAGCCCCAGCATTTT. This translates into CASSATTCRLNQPQHF.

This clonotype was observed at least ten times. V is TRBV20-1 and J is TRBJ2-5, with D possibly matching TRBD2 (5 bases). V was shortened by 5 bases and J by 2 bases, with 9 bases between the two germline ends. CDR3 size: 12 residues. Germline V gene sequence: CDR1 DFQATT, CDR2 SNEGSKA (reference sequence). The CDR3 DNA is TGCAGTGCTCGTAAGCGGCAAGAGACCCAGTACTTC. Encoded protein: CSARKRQETQYF.

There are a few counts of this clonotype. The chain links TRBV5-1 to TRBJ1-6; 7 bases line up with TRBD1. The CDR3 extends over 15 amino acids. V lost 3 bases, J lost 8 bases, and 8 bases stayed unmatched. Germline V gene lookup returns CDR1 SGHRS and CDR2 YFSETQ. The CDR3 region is CASSSEGAGYSPLHF. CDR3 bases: TGCGCCAGCAGCTCAGAGGGGGCTGGGTATTCACCCCTCCACTTT. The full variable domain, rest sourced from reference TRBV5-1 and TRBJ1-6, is KAGVTQTPRYLIKTRGQQVTLSCSPISGHRSVSWYQQTPGQGLQFLFEYFSETQRNKGNFPGRFSGRQFSNSRSEMNVSTLELGDSALYLCASSSEGAGYSPLHFGNGTRLTVT.

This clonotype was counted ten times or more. The CDR3 coding sequence is TGTGCCAGCAGTGAAGCGACAGGGGATAATTCACCCCTCCACTTT. Translated: CASSEATGDNSPLHF. The chain combines TRBV6-1 with TRBJ1-6, with TRBD1 identical over 8 bases. The germline V gene has CDR1 MNHNS and CDR2 SASEGT. Losses at the gene ends were 0 bases for V and 5 bases for J; bases not matched to a gene: 0. CDR3 size: 15 residues.

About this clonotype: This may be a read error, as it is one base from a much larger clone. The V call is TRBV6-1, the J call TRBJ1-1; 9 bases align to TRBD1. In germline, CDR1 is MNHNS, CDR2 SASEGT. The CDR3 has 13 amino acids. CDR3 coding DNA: TGTGCCAGCGGCACAGGGGGCGTCACTGGAGCTTTCTTT. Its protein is CASGTGGVTGAFF.

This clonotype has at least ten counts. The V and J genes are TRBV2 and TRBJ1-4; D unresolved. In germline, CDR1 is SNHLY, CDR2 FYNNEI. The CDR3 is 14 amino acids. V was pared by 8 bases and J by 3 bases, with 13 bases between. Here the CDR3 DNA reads TGTGCCAGCTCCTTAACGCTCGCTAATGAAAAACTGTTTTTT. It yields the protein CASSLTLANEKLFF.

As DNA, the CDR3 is TGTGCTAGTGGTTTGGGGAGACGGGCAGGGACAGGAAACACCATATATTTT. Translated, it gives CASGLGRRAGTGNTIYF. The genes are TRBV12-5 and TRBJ1-3, with D perhaps TRBD1 (6 bases). Trimming removed 1 base from V and 4 bases from J, with 17 bases in between. Germline loops: CDR1 LGHNT, CDR2 FRNRAP. The CDR3 has 17 residues. The variable domain in full, completed from reference TRBV12-5 and TRBJ1-3, reads DARVTQTPRHKVTEMGQEVTMRCQPILGHNTVFWYRQTMMQGLELLAYFRNRAPLDDSGMPKDRFSAEMPDATLATLKIQPSEPRDSAVYFCASGLGRRAGTGNTIYFGEGSWLTVV.

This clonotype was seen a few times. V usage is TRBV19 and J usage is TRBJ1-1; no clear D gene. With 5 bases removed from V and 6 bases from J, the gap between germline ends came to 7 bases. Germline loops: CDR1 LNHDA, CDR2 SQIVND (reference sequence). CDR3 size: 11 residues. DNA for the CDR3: TGTGCCAGTAGTGCCGACGCTGAAGCTTTCTTT. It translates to CASSADAEAFF.

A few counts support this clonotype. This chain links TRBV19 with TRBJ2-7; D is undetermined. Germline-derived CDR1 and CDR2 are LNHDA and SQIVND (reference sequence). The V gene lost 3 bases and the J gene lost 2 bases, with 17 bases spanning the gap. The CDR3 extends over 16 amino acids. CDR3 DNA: TGTGCCAGTAGTATCGCCAACAGAGGCAATACCTACGAGCAGTACTTC. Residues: CASSIANRGNTYEQYF.

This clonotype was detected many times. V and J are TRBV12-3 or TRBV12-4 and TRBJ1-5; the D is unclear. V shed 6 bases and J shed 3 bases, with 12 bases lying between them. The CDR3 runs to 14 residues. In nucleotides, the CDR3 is TGTGCCAGCAGCCCGGGTTCGGACAATCAGCCCCAGCATTTT. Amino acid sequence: CASSPGSDNQPQHF.

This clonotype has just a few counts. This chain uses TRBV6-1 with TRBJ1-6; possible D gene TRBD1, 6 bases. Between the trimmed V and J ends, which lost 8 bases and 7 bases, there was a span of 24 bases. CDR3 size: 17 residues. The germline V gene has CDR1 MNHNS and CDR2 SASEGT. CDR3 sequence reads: CASSPGQGPNANSPLHF. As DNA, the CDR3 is TGTGCCAGCTCACCGGGCCAGGGGCCCAATGCGAATTCACCCCTCCACTTT.

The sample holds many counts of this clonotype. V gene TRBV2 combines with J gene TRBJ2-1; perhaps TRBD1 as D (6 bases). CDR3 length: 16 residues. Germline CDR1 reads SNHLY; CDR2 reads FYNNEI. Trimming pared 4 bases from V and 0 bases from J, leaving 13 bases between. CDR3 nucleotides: TGTGCCAGCAGTGGGTACAGGGTTCTCTCCTACAATGAGCAGTTCTTC. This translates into CASSGYRVLSYNEQFF.

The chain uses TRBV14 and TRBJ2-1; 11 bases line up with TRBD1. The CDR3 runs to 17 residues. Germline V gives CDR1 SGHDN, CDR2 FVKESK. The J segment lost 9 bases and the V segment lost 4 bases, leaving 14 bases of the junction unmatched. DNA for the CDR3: TGTGCCAGCAGCCTAGAGATATTCGGGACAGGGGGGGCTGAGCAGTTCTTC. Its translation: CASSLEIFGTGGAEQFF.